This paragraph covers one TCR beta chain sequence. The antigen it binds to is not known. Per-base quality was not reported, and no clone a single base away is much larger than it. The donors were healthy, HIV-negative adults who had no recently reported acute infections or vaccinations. Only Caucasian adults living in Nashville, Tennessee, USA were represented among the donors. CD4+ T cells were enriched by magnetic negative selection; naive cells were then positively selected on CD45RA, and the negative fraction formed the memory subset. Blood was obtained by leukapheresis, after which PBMCs were separated by Ficoll-Histopaque density gradient centrifugation and cryopreserved in liquid nitrogen vapor phase. Analytical flow cytometry was used to check the purity and quantity of each magnetically sorted T cell population. From each sorted fraction, genomic DNA was isolated and quantified by UV absorbance on a Nanodrop 2000c.

These data are taken from a study of shared clonotypes between healthy human individuals (dated by TCRdb to between 2020 and 2021). A note on the overall study: A couple of women and a few men aged 18 to 49 years were included in the cohort. For each donor, CD4 naive and CD4 memory were each given three plates, CD8 naive was given two plates, and CD8 memory was given one plate. To estimate repertoire size and how much clonotypes are shared between individuals, the study performed deep sequencing of blood TCR repertoires from roughly five healthy adults. Different laboratories and diverse techniques were used to prepare libraries and sequence TCR repertoires, to increase sequencing depth and limit assay-specific biases. Between about 0.94 and 10 billion PBMCs per donor were obtained by leukapheresis.

Using the deep immunoSEQ assay, TCR CDR3 regions were amplified from genomic DNA by multiplex PCR. Extracted genomic DNA from each cell subset was spread evenly across all wells of several immunoSEQ 96-well plates, with each plate serving as a replicate. For sorted subsets, 150 to 250 ng genomic DNA, equal to about 30,000 T cell genomes, was loaded into each replicate PCR. Purified libraries were quantified with a Qubit 3.0 fluorometer, sized on a Bioanalyzer 2100, and re-quantified with the KAPA Library Quantification kit. Every immunoSEQ 96-well plate was sequenced on a dedicated single-read 150-cycle Illumina NextSeq 550 flow cell. The authors' analysis ran thus. The immunoSEQ output contained only junctional sequences without quality scores, so filtering could not match that applied to full-length reads. Sequences were annotated with PyIR, a Python wrapper for IgBLAST v1.9, using IMGT germline references to assign V/J genes and CDR3. Reads were removed for weak V/J assignments (E-value above 1e-6), missing CDR3, stop codons, out-of-frame junctions, or ambiguous translated residues. V3J clonotypes were defined as sequences sharing an identical inferred V gene, J gene, and CDR3 amino acid sequence. Percentage overlap between repertoires was computed as shared unique clonotypes divided by the size of the smaller repertoire. Three approaches were used to assess repertoire richness: RTK rarefaction, the Chao1 estimator, and Recon v2.1 estimates of unobserved clonotypes. For all TCRbeta clonotypes obtained by the gDNA method from a few donors, generation probabilities were computed with OLGA. What TCRdb holds here is the immuneACCESS table cut down to in-frame rearrangements. Part of the clones is not present; checked against another copy, under half of the missing clones reflect an unresolved V gene, and the others are unexplained. That table supplies the V and J calls and clone size; D and trimming were determined from the DNA. Present in this sample are 2 million to 3 million clones, more than 80% of which were seen just once. The top ten clones comprise about 0.13% of the sample.

What the work shows at the level of the full study, not this receptor alone: Because the study included only a small number of donors, the genetic and exposure-history diversity represented was limited. Sharing across a few donors was observed for about 5% of naive CD4, about 4% of naive CD8, about 2.3% of memory CD4, and about 0.4% of memory CD8 clonotypes. Pairwise subsampling indicated that sequencing depth was expected to affect the degree of clonotype sharing among donors. Compared with non-shared clonotypes, the clonotypes found in all four sorted-subset donors had higher generation probabilities. Estimated clonotype richness was generally larger for naive than for memory subsets. Sampling was restricted to blood, and TCR repertoires in tissues likely differ from the TCR repertoires found in blood. Incomplete sequencing was indicated by rarefaction of sorted-subset datasets, despite the large sequencing depth.

Relative to germline, V is missing 0 bases and J is missing 5 bases, with 3 bases of the junction outside any gene match. From the germline V gene, CDR1 is SGHTS and CDR2 is YDEGEE. The CDR3 contains 15 residues, cysteine and phenylalanine counted. Only the CDR3 portion is preserved as DNA: 45 bases, with reading frame beginning at the first base. This receptor was identified in a man between 18 and 29 years old in good health. The sequence is built from TRBV5-8 and TRBJ1-4; 8 of the junction bases match TRBD1. The source material was naive CD4+ T cells sorted from blood. The cell subset or site label on this specimen signifies: CD45RA+ positively selected. The CDR3 region: CASSLDRGRNEKLFF. The bases are TGTGCCAGCAGCTTGGACAGGGGGAGGAATGAAAAACTGTTTTTT.